This T cell receptor beta chain was found in a study of T cell responses to AZD1222 COVID-19 vaccine. Points from the study as a whole: At baseline, just a handful of AZD1222 recipients tested seropositive. It should be noted that donors were predominantly white British and more often female, and clonal diversity was possibly underestimated.

As for this clone: As yet, its antigen is unknown.

Using immunoSEQ multiplex PCR, the repertoire was profiled, and TCRdb retains in-frame clones only, with some absent. The sample consists of around 47,000 clones, roughly 77% of them appearing once. V shed 6 bases and J shed 11 bases, with 25 bases lying between them. Germline V gene data show CDR1 as MNHEY and CDR2 as SVGAGI. The CDR3 runs to 15 residues. This sequence was found in an adult who received the MenACWY meningococcal vaccine as a control. V gene TRBV6-5 combines with J gene TRBJ1-2; tentatively, D is TRBD1 (6 bases). The specimen comprised peripheral blood, sampled 28 days after the second dose of the MenACWY control vaccine. The CDR3 here is CASSAGARTTIIYTF. The CDR3 coding sequence is TGTGCCAGCAGCGCGGGGGCCAGAACTACTATTATATACACCTTC.